These 2 T cell receptor beta chains share one sample of origin, sequenced in a study of blood T cell repertoires in COVID-19. The assay was immunoSEQ multiplex PCR, and TCRdb's table has in-frame clones only and misses some. The sample consists of approximately 76,000 clones, approximately 90% of them appearing once. The material sequenced was peripheral blood. The receptors here all came from a man in his thirties or forties with acute or convalescent COVID-19.

The table lists this clone with a few counts. The V call is TRBV11-2, the J call TRBJ2-2; 8 bases fit TRBD2. The germline V gene has CDR1 SGHAT and CDR2 FQNNGV. Trimming cost V 4 bases and J 1 base; bases outside gene matches: 8. This CDR3 comprises 17 residues. CDR3 protein: CASSSPRAGGNTGELFF. In DNA, the CDR3 is TGTGCCAGCAGCTCCCCTAGGGCGGGGGGGAACACCGGGGAGCTGTTTTTT. The variable domain in full, with the rest retrieved from reference TRBV11-2 and TRBJ2-2, is EAGVAQSPRYKIIEKRQSVAFWCNPISGHATLYWYQQILGQGPKLLIQFQNNGVVDDSQLPKDRFSAERLKGVDSTLKIQPAKLEDSAVYLCASSSPRAGGNTGELFFGEGSRLTVL.

V usage is TRBV28 and J usage is TRBJ1-2; D perhaps matches TRBD1 (5 bases). Trimming cost V 1 base and J 6 bases, with 15 bases left between them. Germline V gene lookup returns CDR1 MDHEN and CDR2 SYDVKM. This CDR3 region has 15 residues. CDR3 sequence: CASSLLGTPSDGYTF. In DNA, the CDR3 is TGTGCCAGCAGTTTATTAGGGACCCCTAGCGATGGCTACACCTTC.